Each of the 7 T cell receptor beta chains below was sequenced from the same sample in a study of blood T cell repertoires in COVID-19. Sequencing used immunoSEQ multiplex PCR; TCRdb keeps in-frame clones, though not all of them. Of around 180,000 clones listed, around 85% were seen once; the top ten hold roughly 9.8%. The sample taken for sequencing was peripheral blood. These receptors originate from an elderly woman with acute or convalescent COVID-19.

This sequence joins TRBV14 and TRBJ2-6; the D gene is possibly TRBD1 (6 bases). Trimming took off 5 bases at V and 2 bases at J, with 13 bases between the two ends. Germline V gene sequence: CDR1 SGHDN, CDR2 FVKESK. This CDR3 has 16 amino acids. The CDR3 region has the DNA TGTGCCAGCAGCTCCCGGGACAACCCTGGGGCCAACGTCCTGACTTTC. Amino acids: CASSSRDNPGANVLTF.

This clone counts as medium-sized. The chain recombines TRBV18 with TRBJ1-1; 7 nucleotides line up with TRBD1. The CDR3 loop spans 16 amino acids. Trimming at V came to 2 bases and at J to 0 bases, leaving 6 bases not matched to a gene. Germline values: CDR1 KGHSH, CDR2 LQKENI. The CDR3 DNA follows: TGTGCCAGCTCACCAGGGACAGATAGATTGAACACTGAAGCTTTCTTT. It codes for CASSPGTDRLNTEAFF.

The chain is built from TRBV6-6 and TRBJ2-7; D perhaps matches TRBD1 (6 bases). The CDR3 consists of 12 residues. Germline loops: CDR1 MNHNY, CDR2 SVGAGI (reference sequence). Trimming left V 2 bases short and J 6 bases short, with 8 bases between. The CDR3 loop reads CASSYPRGEQYF. CDR3 nucleotide sequence: TGTGCCAGCAGTTACCCCAGGGGCGAGCAGTACTTC.

In this sample, this clone turned up once. The DNA of the CDR3 is TGTGCCAGTAGTATAGCTAATCAAGAGACCCAGTACTTC. As protein: CASSIANQETQYF. This rearrangement joins TRBV19 to TRBJ2-5; D gene uncertain. This CDR3 has 13 residues. Germline lookup yields CDR1 LNHDA and CDR2 SQIVND (reference sequence). The V and J ends lost 1 base and 2 bases respectively, with 5 bases between them.

CDR3 nucleotides: TGCAGCGTTGTGCTTAGCAGGGGAAACGAGCAGTACTTC. This sequence encodes CSVVLSRGNEQYF. This chain joins TRBV29-1 and TRBJ2-7, with D possibly TRBD1 on 6 matching bases. Germline V CDR1 and CDR2: SQVTM, ANQGSEA. The V end lost 4 bases, the J end lost 5 bases, and 15 bases lay between the germline ends. The CDR3 totals 13 residues.

This clone came up once. This chain joins TRBV5-6 and TRBJ2-7; 14 nucleotides agree with TRBD2. The CDR3 spans 17 residues. Germline assignment: CDR1 SGHDT and CDR2 YYEEEE. Trimming removed 5 bases from V and 3 bases from J; junction bases left unmatched: 10. This CDR3 is CASSLPGLAGDVYEQYF. In DNA form, the CDR3 reads TGTGCCAGCAGTTTACCGGGACTAGCGGGGGACGTCTACGAGCAGTACTTC.

The chain recombines TRBV7-3 with TRBJ2-2, with 8 positions matching TRBD2. The ends lost 1 base at V and 6 bases at J; junction bases unmatched: 10. The germline V gene has CDR1 SGHTA and CDR2 FQGTGA. The CDR3 runs 17 residues. Here the CDR3 reads CASSLNAGGIEAGELFF. The CDR3 DNA follows: TGTGCCAGCAGCTTAAACGCGGGAGGTATAGAGGCCGGGGAGCTGTTTTTT. The complete variable domain, with remaining parts taken from reference TRBV7-3 and TRBJ2-2, reads GAGVSQTPSNKVTEKGKYVELRCDPISGHTALYWYRQSLGQGPEFLIYFQGTGAADDSGLPNDRFFAVRPEGSVSTLKIQRTERGDSAVYLCASSLNAGGIEAGELFFGEGSRLTVL.